This entry concerns a single TCR beta chain. The authors ran the assay at deep level. Here immunoSEQ multiplex PCR was the method, and the copy in TCRdb shows in-frame clones only, minus some. Here the sample spans fewer than 400,000 clones, 74% being singletons. The sample belongs to a study of shared clonotypes between healthy human individuals. The CDR3 consists of 15 residues. In germline, CDR1 is LNHDA, CDR2 SQIVND (reference sequence). V dropped 7 bases and J dropped 3 bases, with 19 bases sitting between them. This clonotype originated in a young man in good health. Material for sequencing was memory CD4+ T cells sorted from blood. Subset in this sample: CD45RA-negative fraction. The chain is built from TRBV19 and TRBJ2-7; D unclear. CDR3: CASTGSGDGRYEQYF. For the CDR3, the DNA is TGTGCCAGTACTGGGTCTGGAGACGGACGCTACGAGCAGTACTTC.